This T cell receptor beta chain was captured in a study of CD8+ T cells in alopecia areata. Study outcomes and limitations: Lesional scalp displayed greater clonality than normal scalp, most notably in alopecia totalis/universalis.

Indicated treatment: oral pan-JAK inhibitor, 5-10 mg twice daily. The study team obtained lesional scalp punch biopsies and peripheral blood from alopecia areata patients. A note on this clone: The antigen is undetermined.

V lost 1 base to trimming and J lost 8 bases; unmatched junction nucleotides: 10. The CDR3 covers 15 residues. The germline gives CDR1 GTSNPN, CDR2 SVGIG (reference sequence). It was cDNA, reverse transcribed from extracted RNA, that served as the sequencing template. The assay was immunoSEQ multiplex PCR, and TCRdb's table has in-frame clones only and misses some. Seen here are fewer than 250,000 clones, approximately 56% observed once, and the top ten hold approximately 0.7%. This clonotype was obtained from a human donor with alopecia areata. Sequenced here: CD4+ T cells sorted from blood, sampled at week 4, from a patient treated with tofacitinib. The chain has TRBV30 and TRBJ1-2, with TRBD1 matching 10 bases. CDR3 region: CAWSAHPDRGGGYTF. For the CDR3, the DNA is TGTGCCTGGAGTGCCCACCCGGACAGGGGGGGCGGCTACACCTTC.